This T cell receptor (beta chain) comes out of a study of blood T cells in healthy people across ages. Study details: Through template switching, about one barcoded beta molecule was captured per two T cells, as measured in model experiments.

The study recruited healthy Caucasian donors from Russia who were aged about 6 to 100. Study-level findings and limits: Diversity of TCR beta per million T cells declined in a roughly linear way with age.

Sample-barcoded 5' priming and a J-beta primer mix drove a second PCR of roughly 7 to 11 cycles. Using its own MiXCR run on the 5' RACE reads, TCRdb lists one record per CDR3 protein. The sample yields some 1.8 million distinct CDR3 sequences, about two fifths seen once. Germline V lookup: CDR1 KGHDR, CDR2 SFDVKD. V lost 5 bases and J lost 9, with 28 bases in between. The CDR3 loop spans 18 amino acids. For this clonotype: Its antigen is still unknown.

This TCR came from a human donor in good health. The chain is built from TRBV24-1 and TRBJ2-1; the D call may be TRBD1 or TRBD2 (6 bases each). Material: blood. CDR3 bases: TGTGCCACCAGTGCCGGACTATCGGGGACAAGGGTGTTGGGTGAGCAGTTCTTC. Its translation: CATSAGLSGTRVLGEQFF.